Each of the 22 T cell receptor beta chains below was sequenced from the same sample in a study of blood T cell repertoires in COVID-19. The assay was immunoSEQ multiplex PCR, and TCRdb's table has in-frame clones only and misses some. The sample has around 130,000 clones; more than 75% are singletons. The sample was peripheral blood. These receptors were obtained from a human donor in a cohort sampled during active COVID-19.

This CDR3 reads CAWSVGGGQVDTQYF. The CDR3 DNA reads TGTGCCTGGAGTGTGGGCGGGGGGCAGGTGGATACGCAGTATTTT. The chain recombines TRBV30 with TRBJ2-3, with 8 bases lining up with TRBD2. The ends lost 0 bases at V and 6 bases at J; junction bases unmatched: 8. The CDR3 covers 15 residues. Germline values: CDR1 GTSNPN, CDR2 SVGIG (reference sequence).

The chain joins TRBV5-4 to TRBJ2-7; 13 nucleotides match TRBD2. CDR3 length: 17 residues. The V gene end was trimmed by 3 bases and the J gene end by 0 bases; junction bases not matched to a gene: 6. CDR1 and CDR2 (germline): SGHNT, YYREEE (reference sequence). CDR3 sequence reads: CASSSRLAGGISYEQYF. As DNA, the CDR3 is TGTGCCAGCAGCTCCAGACTAGCGGGGGGAATCTCCTACGAGCAGTACTTC.

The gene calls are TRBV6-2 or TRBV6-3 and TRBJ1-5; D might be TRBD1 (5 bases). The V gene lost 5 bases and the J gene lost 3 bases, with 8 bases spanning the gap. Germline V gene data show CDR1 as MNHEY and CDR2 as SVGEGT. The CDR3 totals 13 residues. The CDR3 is CASSDRFNQPQHF. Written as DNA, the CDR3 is TGTGCCAGCAGTGACAGATTCAATCAGCCCCAGCATTTT.

In nucleotides, the CDR3 is TGTGCCAGCAGCTTAGCGGGGCAGAACACCGGGGAGCTGTTTTTT. Its protein is CASSLAGQNTGELFF. The chain carries TRBV7-8 and TRBJ2-2, with D possibly TRBD1 on 5 matching bases. Per germline, CDR1 SGHVS and CDR2 FQNEAQ. The CDR3 runs 15 residues. V was trimmed by 0 bases and J by 1 base, leaving 6 bases between them.

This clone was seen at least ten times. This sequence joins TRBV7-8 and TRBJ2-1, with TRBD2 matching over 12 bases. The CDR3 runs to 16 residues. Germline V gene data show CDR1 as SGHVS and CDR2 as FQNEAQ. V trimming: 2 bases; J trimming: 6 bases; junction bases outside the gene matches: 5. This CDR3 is CASSLLASGRANEQFF. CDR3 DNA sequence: TGTGCCAGCAGCTTATTGGCTAGCGGGAGGGCCAATGAGCAGTTCTTC.

The CDR3 region has the DNA TGTGCCAGCAGCTTAAGGACAGGGGGCGGAAACACTGAAGCTTTCTTT. This translates into CASSLRTGGGNTEAFF. V usage is TRBV7-2 and J usage is TRBJ1-1; 11 nucleotides agree with TRBD1. Germline V gene lookup returns CDR1 SGHTA and CDR2 FQGNSA. The CDR3 consists of 16 residues. Trimming cost V 2 bases and J 2 bases; bases outside gene matches: 4.

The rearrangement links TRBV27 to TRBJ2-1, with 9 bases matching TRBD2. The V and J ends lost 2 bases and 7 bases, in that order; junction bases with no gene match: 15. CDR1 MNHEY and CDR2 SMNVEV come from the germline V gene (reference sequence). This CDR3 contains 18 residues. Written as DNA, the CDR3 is TGTGCCAGCAGTTTAGGGTCCCCCGGCGGGGGGGCTTGGAATGAGCAGTTCTTC. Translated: CASSLGSPGGGAWNEQFF.

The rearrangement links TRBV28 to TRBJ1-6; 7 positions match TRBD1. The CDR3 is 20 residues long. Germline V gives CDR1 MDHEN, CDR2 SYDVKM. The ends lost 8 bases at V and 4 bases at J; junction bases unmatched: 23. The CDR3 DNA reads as TGTGCCAGCCAGCTAAGGACAGGACTTTTATCCACAATATATAATTCACCCCTCCACTTT. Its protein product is CASQLRTGLLSTIYNSPLHF.

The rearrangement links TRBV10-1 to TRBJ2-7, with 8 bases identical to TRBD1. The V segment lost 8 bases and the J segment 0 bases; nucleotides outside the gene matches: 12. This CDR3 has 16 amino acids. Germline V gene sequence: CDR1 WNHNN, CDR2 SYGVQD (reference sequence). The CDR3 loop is CASPRGVDRASYEQYF. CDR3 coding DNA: TGCGCCAGCCCCAGGGGCGTGGACAGGGCCTCCTACGAGCAGTACTTC.

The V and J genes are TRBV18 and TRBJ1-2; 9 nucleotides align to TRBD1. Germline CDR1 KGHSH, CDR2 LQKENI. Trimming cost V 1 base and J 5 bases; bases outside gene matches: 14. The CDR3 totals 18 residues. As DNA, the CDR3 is TGTGCCAGCTCACCACTAAGACAGACGGACAGGGGACATTATGGCTACACCTTC. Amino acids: CASSPLRQTDRGHYGYTF.

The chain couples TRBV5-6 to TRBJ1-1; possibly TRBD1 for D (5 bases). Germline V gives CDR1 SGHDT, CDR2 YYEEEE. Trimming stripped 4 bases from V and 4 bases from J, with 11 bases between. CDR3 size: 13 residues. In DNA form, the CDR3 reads TGTGCCAGCAGCGTGGGACGGGGCACTGAAGCTTTCTTT. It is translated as CASSVGRGTEAFF.

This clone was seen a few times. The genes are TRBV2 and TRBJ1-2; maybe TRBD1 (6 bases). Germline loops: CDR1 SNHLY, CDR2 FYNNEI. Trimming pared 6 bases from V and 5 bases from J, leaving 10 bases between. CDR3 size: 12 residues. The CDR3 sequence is CASSATGYGYTF. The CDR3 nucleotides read TGTGCCAGCAGCGCTACAGGGTATGGCTACACCTTC.

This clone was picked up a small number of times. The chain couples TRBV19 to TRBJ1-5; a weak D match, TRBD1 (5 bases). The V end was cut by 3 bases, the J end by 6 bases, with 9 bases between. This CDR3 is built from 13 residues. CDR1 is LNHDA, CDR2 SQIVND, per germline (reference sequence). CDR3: CASSMGEGQPQHF. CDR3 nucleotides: TGTGCCAGTAGTATGGGGGAGGGTCAGCCCCAGCATTTT.

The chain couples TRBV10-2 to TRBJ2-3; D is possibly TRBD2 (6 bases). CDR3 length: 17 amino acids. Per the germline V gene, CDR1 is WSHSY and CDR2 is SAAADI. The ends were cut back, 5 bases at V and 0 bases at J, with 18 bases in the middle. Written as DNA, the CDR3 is TGCGCCAGCAGTATTAGTCAGGAGGGGCTAAGCACAGATACGCAGTATTTT. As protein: CASSISQEGLSTDTQYF.

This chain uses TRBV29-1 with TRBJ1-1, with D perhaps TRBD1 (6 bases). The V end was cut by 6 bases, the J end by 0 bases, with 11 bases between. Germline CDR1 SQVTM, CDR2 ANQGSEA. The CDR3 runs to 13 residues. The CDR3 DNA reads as TGCAGCGTCATTCCAGGGGTGAACACTGAAGCTTTCTTT. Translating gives CSVIPGVNTEAFF.

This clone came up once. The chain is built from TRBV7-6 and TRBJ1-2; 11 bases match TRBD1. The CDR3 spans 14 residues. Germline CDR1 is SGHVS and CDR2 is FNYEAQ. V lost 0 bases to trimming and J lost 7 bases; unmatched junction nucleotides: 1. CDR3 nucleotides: TGTGCCAGCAGCTTAGCGGGGACAGGGGGTGGCTACACCTTC. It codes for CASSLAGTGGGYTF.

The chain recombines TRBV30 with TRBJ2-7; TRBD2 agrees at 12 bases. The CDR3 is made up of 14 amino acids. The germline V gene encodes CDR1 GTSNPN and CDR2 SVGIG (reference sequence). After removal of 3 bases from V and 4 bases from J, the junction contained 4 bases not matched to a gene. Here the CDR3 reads CAWRRTSGMYEQYF. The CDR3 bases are TGTGCCTGGAGGAGGACTAGCGGGATGTACGAGCAGTACTTC.

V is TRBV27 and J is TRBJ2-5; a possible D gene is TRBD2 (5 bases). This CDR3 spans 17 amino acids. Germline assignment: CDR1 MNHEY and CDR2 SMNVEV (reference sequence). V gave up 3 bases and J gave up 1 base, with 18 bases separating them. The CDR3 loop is CASSFGLADIRQETQYF. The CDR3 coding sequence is TGTGCCAGCAGTTTCGGCCTAGCTGATATCCGCCAAGAGACCCAGTACTTC.

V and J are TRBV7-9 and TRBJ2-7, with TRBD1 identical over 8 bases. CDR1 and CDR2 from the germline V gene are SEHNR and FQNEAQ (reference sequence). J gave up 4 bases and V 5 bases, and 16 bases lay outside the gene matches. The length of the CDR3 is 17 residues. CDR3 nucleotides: TGTGCCAGCAGCGAGTGGAATGACAGGGGTGGAATTTACGAGCAGTACTTC. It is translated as CASSEWNDRGGIYEQYF.

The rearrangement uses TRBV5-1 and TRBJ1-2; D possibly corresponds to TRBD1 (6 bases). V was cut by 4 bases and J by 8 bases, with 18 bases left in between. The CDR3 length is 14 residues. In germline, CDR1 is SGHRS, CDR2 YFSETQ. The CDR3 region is CASSQDRGVGGYTF. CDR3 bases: TGCGCCAGCAGCCAGGACAGAGGAGTGGGAGGCTACACCTTC.

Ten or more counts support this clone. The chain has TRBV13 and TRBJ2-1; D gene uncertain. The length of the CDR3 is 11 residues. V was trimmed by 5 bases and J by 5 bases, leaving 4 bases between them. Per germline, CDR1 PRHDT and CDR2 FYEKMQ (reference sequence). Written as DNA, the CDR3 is TGTGCCAGCAGCCTTCACAATGAGCAGTTCTTC. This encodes CASSLHNEQFF.

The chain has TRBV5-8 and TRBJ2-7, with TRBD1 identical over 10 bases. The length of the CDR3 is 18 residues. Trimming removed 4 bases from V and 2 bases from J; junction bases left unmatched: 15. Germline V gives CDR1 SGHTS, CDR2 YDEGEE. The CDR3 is CASSKGDRGHLGAYEQYF. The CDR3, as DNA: TGTGCCAGCAGCAAGGGGGACAGGGGCCACCTAGGCGCCTACGAGCAGTACTTC.